This T cell receptor (beta chain) was identified in a study of beta chain features in type 1 diabetes. This CDR3 region has 17 residues. Trimming at V came to 2 bases and at J to 6 bases, leaving 10 bases not matched to a gene. Germline V gives CDR1 LGHNA, CDR2 YSLEER. Reverse transcription of all isolated RNA meant that expressed TCRB transcripts were sequenced. Deep immunoSEQ sequencing covered naive, central memory and regulatory T cell samples. Sequenced by immunoSEQ multiplex PCR; TCRdb stores in-frame clones only, minus some. This sample has about 400,000 clones, with approximately 12% found just once. The authors took one heparinised blood draw, averaging approximately 110 mL, from each donor. Sorting with CD45RO/CCR7/CD25/CD127/CD95/CD27 yielded naive, central memory, regulatory and stem-like memory CD4+ cells.

Sequenced: naive CD4+ T cells from blood. This receptor was identified in a man between 18 and 29 years old in good health. The genes are TRBV4-3 and TRBJ2-1, with TRBD2 matching 10 bases. The CDR3, as DNA: TGCGCCAGCAGCCAACCCCCGAGGCTAGCGGGAGTCAATGAGCAGTTCTTC. Its translation is CASSQPPRLAGVNEQFF.